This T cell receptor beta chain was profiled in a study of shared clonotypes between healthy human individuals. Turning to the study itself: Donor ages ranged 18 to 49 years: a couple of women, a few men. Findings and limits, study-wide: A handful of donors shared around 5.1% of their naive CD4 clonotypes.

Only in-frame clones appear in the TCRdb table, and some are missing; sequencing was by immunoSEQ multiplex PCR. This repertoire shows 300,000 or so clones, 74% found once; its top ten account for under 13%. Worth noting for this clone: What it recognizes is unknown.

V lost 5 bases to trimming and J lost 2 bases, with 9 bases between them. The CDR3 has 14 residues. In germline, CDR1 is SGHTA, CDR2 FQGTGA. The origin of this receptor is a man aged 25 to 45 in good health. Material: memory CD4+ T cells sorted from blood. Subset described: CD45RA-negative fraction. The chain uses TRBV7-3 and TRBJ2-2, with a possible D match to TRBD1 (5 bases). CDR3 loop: CASSRGANTGELFF. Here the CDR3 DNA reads TGTGCCAGCAGCCGTGGGGCAAACACCGGGGAGCTGTTTTTT.